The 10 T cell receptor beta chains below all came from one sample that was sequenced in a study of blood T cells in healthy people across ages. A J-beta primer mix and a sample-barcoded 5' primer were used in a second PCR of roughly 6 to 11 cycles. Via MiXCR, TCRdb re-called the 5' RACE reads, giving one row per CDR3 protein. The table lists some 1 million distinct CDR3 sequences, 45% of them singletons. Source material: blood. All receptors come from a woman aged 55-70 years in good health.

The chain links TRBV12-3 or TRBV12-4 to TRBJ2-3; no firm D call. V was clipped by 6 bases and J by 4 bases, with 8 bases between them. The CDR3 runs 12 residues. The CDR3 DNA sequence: TGTGCCAGCAGATTAAGGTCAGATACGCAGTATTTT. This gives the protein CASRLRSDTQYF.

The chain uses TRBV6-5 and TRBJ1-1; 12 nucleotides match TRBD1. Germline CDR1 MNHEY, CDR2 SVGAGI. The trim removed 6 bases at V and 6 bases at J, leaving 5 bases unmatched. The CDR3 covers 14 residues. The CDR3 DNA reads TGTGCCAGCAGCCCCGGGACAGGGGGCCCTGAAGCTTTCTTT. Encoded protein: CASSPGTGGPEAFF.

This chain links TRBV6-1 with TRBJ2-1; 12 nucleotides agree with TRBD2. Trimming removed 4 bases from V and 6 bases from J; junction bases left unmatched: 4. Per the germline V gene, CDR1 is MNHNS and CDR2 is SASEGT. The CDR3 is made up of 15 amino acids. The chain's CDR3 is CASSVQLAGGNEQFF. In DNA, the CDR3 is TGTGCCAGCAGTGTTCAACTAGCGGGAGGCAATGAGCAGTTCTTC.

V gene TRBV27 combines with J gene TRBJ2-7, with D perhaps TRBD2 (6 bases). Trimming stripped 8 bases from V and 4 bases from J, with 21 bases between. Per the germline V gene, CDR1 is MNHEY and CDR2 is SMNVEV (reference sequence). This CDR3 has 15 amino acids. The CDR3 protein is CASAFGGAFSYEQYF. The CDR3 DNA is TGTGCCAGCGCTTTCGGGGGAGCCTTTTCTTACGAGCAGTACTTC.

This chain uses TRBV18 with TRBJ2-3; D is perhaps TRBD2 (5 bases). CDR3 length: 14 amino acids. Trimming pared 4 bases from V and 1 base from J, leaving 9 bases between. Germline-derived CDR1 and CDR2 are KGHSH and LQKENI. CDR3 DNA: TGTGCCAGCTCACGTGCGGAGGGCACAGATACGCAGTATTTT. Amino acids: CASSRAEGTDTQYF. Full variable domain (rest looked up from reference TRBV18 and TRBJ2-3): NAGVMQNPRHLVRRRGQEARLRCSPMKGHSHVYWYRQLPEEGLKFMVYLQKENIIDESGMPKERFSAEFPKEGPSILRIQQVVRGDSAAYFCASSRAEGTDTQYFGPGTRLTVL.

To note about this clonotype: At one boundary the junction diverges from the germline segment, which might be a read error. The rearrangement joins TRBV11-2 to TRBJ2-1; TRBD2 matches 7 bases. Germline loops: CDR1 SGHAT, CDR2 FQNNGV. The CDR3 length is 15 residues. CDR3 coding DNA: TGTGCCAGCAGCCTTCAGGTGCTAGCGGACAATGGGCAGTTCTTC. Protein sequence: CASSLQVLADNGQFF.

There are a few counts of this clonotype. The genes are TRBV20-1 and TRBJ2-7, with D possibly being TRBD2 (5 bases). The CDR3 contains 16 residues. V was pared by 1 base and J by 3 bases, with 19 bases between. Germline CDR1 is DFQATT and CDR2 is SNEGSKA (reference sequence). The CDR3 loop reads CSARGERQAPIYEQYF. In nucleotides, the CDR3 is TGCAGTGCTAGAGGCGAGCGGCAGGCTCCCATCTACGAGCAGTACTTC.

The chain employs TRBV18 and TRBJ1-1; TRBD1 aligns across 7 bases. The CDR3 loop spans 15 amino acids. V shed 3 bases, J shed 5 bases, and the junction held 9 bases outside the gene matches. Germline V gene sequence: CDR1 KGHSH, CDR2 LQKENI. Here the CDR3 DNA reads TGTGCCAGCTCACCGGGAGGGGACAGCGGAACTGAAGCTTTCTTT. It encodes CASSPGGDSGTEAFF.

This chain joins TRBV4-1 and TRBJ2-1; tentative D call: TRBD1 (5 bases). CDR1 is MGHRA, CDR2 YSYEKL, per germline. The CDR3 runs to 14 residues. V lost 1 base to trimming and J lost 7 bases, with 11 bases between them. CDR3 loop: CASSQVTVKNEQFF. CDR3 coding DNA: TGCGCCAGCAGCCAAGTGACAGTTAAGAATGAGCAGTTCTTC.

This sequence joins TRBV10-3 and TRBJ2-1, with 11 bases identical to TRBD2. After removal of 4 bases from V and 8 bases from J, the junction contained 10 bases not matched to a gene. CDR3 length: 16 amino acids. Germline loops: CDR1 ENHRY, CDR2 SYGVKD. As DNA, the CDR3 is TGTGCCATCAGTGGTGGGGGAACTAGCGGGAGCCATGAGCAGTTCTTC. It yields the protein CAISGGGTSGSHEQFF.